This T cell receptor (beta chain) was recovered during a study of T cells in localized non-small cell lung cancer (dated by TCRdb to about 2020). Broadly, across the study: T cell repertoires of more than 200 early-stage NSCLC patients were analyzed, with tumors being compared against uninvolved tumor-adjacent lungs. The cohort consisted of about 240 treatment-naive NSCLC patients whose localized lung tumors had been resected. NSCLC patients had a mean age of approximately 70 years, and 129 were male and about a hundred female.

Trimming leaves V shorter by 6 bases and J shorter by 4 bases, with the junction holding 15 bases beyond the gene matches. CDR1 MDHEN and CDR2 SYDVKM were looked up in the germline V gene. Taken from cysteine to phenylalanine, the CDR3 has 17 residues. Only the CDR3 part of the read is kept: 51 bases, read in frame from the first base. The paper as a whole reports these results and caveats: A median of roughly 56 of the top 100 tumor clones were detected in paired uninvolved adjacent lung, and 28 of these tumor clones were also found among the top 100 clones of the paired uninvolved adjacent lung. Longer overall survival was associated with higher blood T cell density, whereas shorter survival was associated with higher adjacent-lung clonality. Because the study design was exploratory, TCR variables were selected using unadjusted p-values without false-discovery rate correction. Uninvolved tumor-adjacent lung showed the highest T cell clonality, higher than tumor, which suggests more focused antigenic responses in the adjacent lung. Multi-region tumor sequencing was not performed, so intratumor heterogeneity could not be excluded.

At diagnosis, peripheral blood, uninvolved tumor-adjacent lung and tumor were collected and stored as a combination of fresh-frozen and FFPE material. Blood samples were analyzed as peripheral blood mononuclear cells for TCR repertoire profiling. This clone turned up a few times. The target of this receptor is not known. Per-base quality was not reported, and no clone a single base away is much larger than it. The immunoSEQ Assay was used to sequence TCR beta CDR3 regions from DNA. In the paper's pipeline: T cell density was computed as TCR beta template counts normalized to usable DNA estimated by amplifying housekeeping genes. The preseqR package was used to estimate richness by extrapolating to 400,000 templates for PBMC samples and to 120,000 templates for tissue samples. Clonality was calculated as one minus Pielou's evenness. Tissue-enriched TCRs were identified by differential abundance testing using productive amino-acid clonotypes, minimum total count 5 and alpha 0.1. The Jaccard Index and the Morisita Overlap Index were used to measure repertoire overlap between compartments. GLIPH clustered TCR beta CDR3s with public tetramer-defined viral CDR3s; viral motifs required at least three viral sequences plus V-gene enrichment. The source is immuneACCESS, and TCRdb retained only in-frame sequences with V and J called. Part of the clones is not carried over; for the studies checked, unresolved V genes explain less than half of this, and the remainder is unexplained. That table furnishes V, J and clone size, whereas the DNA furnished D and trimming. The sample records roughly 89,000 clones, just over 90% of which are singletons. About 4% of the sample lies in the top ten.

Recombination connected TRBV28 to TRBJ2-3; 8 of the junction bases match TRBD2. This clonotype was sampled from a woman aged 35-75 years with stage II squamous cell lung carcinoma. The source material was PBMCs, sampled before any cancer treatment. This receptor carries the CDR3 CASSRRPTGTRADTQYF. The nucleotides read TGTGCCAGCAGCCGAAGACCAACGGGGACTAGAGCAGATACGCAGTATTTT.